These 24 T cell receptor beta chains originate from one sample sequenced in a study of cytomegalovirus exposure and HLA in healthy donors. The PCR had 60 Vbeta and 13 Jbeta primers. Libraries were prepared by immunoSEQ multiplex PCR; TCRdb keeps only in-frame clonotypes and omits some of them. The sample lists about 140,000 clones; about 75% were seen once. Specimen: PBMCs. The receptors derive from a man between 40 and 49 years old in good health and CMV-seronegative.

The rearrangement uses TRBV13 and TRBJ2-5; TRBD1 might be the D (6 bases). The DNA end is more similar to TRBJ2-7, so the J call may be wrong. From germline, CDR1 is PRHDT and CDR2 FYEKMQ (reference sequence). The CDR3 covers 18 residues. CDR3 nucleotide sequence: TGTGCCAGCAGCCGAACAGGGATCCTAGACCTCAGCTCCTACGAGCAGTACTTC. Residues: CASSRTGILDLSSYEQYF.

The chain joins TRBV28 to TRBJ1-2; 9 nucleotides agree with TRBD1. Germline CDR1 MDHEN, CDR2 SYDVKM. This CDR3 contains 15 residues. Trimming removed 5 bases from V and 5 bases from J; junction bases left unmatched: 9. CDR3 DNA: TGTGCCAGCAGTGCACTCCGGGACAGGGTATATGGCTACACCTTC. Protein sequence: CASSALRDRVYGYTF.

The V gene is TRBV10-3, the J gene TRBJ2-5; 7 bases are shared with TRBD2. Looked up from germline, CDR1 is ENHRY and CDR2 is SYGVKD. The J segment lost 2 bases and the V segment lost 8 bases, leaving 11 bases of the junction unmatched. The CDR3 is 15 residues long. This CDR3 is CAIGRGEGQQETQYF. The CDR3 DNA reads TGTGCCATCGGTAGAGGGGAGGGTCAACAAGAGACCCAGTACTTC.

The genes are TRBV5-6 and TRBJ1-2, with 9 positions matching TRBD1. Losses at the gene ends were 3 bases for V and 2 bases for J; bases not matched to a gene: 5. The CDR3 loop spans 15 amino acids. Germline values: CDR1 SGHDT, CDR2 YYEEEE. CDR3 residues: CASSSDRGTNYGYTF. Here the CDR3 DNA reads TGTGCCAGCAGCTCGGACAGGGGAACCAACTATGGCTACACCTTC. The full variable domain, in which reference TRBV5-6 and TRBJ1-2 provide the parts outside the CDR3, is DAGVTQSPTHLIKTRGQQVTLRCSPKSGHDTVSWYQQALGQGPQFIFQYYEEEERQRGNFPDRFSGHQFPNYSSELNVNALLLGDSALYLCASSSDRGTNYGYTFGSGTRLTVV.

The chain employs TRBV19 and TRBJ1-1, with TRBD1 identical over 8 bases. Per germline, CDR1 LNHDA and CDR2 SQIVND (reference sequence). The CDR3 has 12 residues. J was trimmed by 10 bases and V by 5 bases; bases with no gene match: 6. The CDR3 DNA reads as TGTGCCAGTAGTCCGGACAGGGTCAGAGCTTTCTTT. The encoded protein is CASSPDRVRAFF.

About this clone: This specimen includes other DNA sequences encoding the same CDR3. The chain uses TRBV5-1 and TRBJ2-7; no firm D call. V gave up 0 bases and J gave up 2 bases, with 6 bases separating them. This CDR3 is 13 amino acids long. CDR1 is SGHRS and CDR2 is YFSETQ in the germline V gene. The CDR3 protein is CASSLERAYEQYF. DNA for the CDR3: TGCGCCAGCAGCTTGGAAAGAGCCTACGAGCAGTACTTC.

Details on this clone: The sample has other DNA sequences that encode this CDR3 too. This chain uses TRBV5-4 with TRBJ2-5; D gene ambiguous. Germline values: CDR1 SGHNT, CDR2 YYREEE (reference sequence). The CDR3 has 13 residues. Trimming shortened V by 0 bases and J by 3 bases, and 6 bases separated the two germline ends. The chain's CDR3 is CASSLDSKETQYF. CDR3 DNA sequence: TGTGCCAGCAGCTTGGACTCGAAAGAGACCCAGTACTTC.

There are a few counts of this clone. This chain links TRBV6-1 with TRBJ1-5; TRBD1 aligns across 7 bases. Germline V gene sequence: CDR1 MNHNS, CDR2 SASEGT. Germline trimming cut 3 bases from V and 9 bases from J; bases unmatched to any gene: 11. This CDR3 comprises 15 residues. The CDR3, as DNA: TGTGCCAGCAGTGAGAGGGACAGCTACAGCCGGCCCCAGCATTTT. Translation gives CASSERDSYSRPQHF.

The chain combines TRBV30 with TRBJ1-5; D is perhaps TRBD1 (5 bases). Trimming took off 4 bases at V and 6 bases at J, with 22 bases between the two ends. This CDR3 spans 16 amino acids. Germline CDR1 reads GTSNPN; CDR2 reads SVGIG (reference sequence). CDR3 DNA sequence: TGTGCCTGGACTACCGGCAGGGCCGTTAGAGGTCAGCCCCAGCATTTT. This gives the protein CAWTTGRAVRGQPQHF.

This clone was detected a few times. The chain joins TRBV9 to TRBJ1-1; D possibly corresponds to TRBD1 (5 bases). The CDR3 spans 14 residues. V lost 2 bases to trimming and J lost 3 bases, with 11 bases between them. CDR1 is SGDLS and CDR2 is YYNGEE in the germline V gene. Here the CDR3 DNA reads TGTGCCAGCAGCGTTCAGGGTGGGGACACTGAAGCTTTCTTT. Translating it yields CASSVQGGDTEAFF. The full variable domain, in which reference TRBV9 and TRBJ1-1 provide the parts outside the CDR3, is DSGVTQTPKHLITATGQRVTLRCSPRSGDLSVYWYQQSLDQGLQFLIQYYNGEERAKGNILERFSAQQFPDLHSELNLSSLELGDSALYFCASSVQGGDTEAFFGQGTRLTVV.

J is TRBJ2-3 and V is TRBV5-1; 9 positions match TRBD1. The germline CDR1 and CDR2 sequences are SGHRS and YFSETQ. The CDR3 has 15 amino acids. J lost 1 base, V lost 5 bases, and 5 bases had no gene match. CDR3 bases: TGCGCCAGCAGTCTTACAGGGGGCGGCACAGATACGCAGTATTTT. Translation gives CASSLTGGGTDTQYF.

The rearrangement uses TRBV5-6 and TRBJ2-7; D perhaps matches TRBD1 (5 bases). V was pared by 0 bases and J by 0 bases, with 7 bases between. Germline V gives CDR1 SGHDT, CDR2 YYEEEE. This CDR3 is built from 14 residues. CDR3 protein: CASSLVDNSYEQYF. CDR3 DNA: TGTGCCAGCAGCTTGGTGGACAACTCCTACGAGCAGTACTTC.

The chain uses TRBV5-6 and TRBJ2-5; 8 bases match TRBD2. The CDR3 extends over 14 amino acids. With V trimmed by 4 bases and J by 5 bases, 7 bases remained unmatched. CDR1 SGHDT and CDR2 YYEEEE come from the germline V gene. CDR3 sequence (DNA): TGTGCCAGCAGCAGCTCGGGGGGGCCGGAGACCCAGTACTTC. This translates into CASSSSGGPETQYF.

The rearrangement links TRBV10-3 to TRBJ2-1; D may be TRBD1 (6 bases). V was trimmed by 6 bases and J by 0 bases, leaving 6 bases between them. Germline V gene lookup returns CDR1 ENHRY and CDR2 SYGVKD. This CDR3 spans 13 amino acids. The CDR3 DNA follows: TGTGCCATCAGCAGGGGCTCCTACAATGAGCAGTTCTTC. The encoded protein is CAISRGSYNEQFF.

The chain joins TRBV27 to TRBJ2-7; TRBD1 agrees at 8 bases. The germline CDR1 and CDR2 sequences are MNHEY and SMNVEV (reference sequence). V dropped 5 bases and J dropped 4; count of bases not matched to a gene: 4. This CDR3 spans 13 amino acids. CDR3: CASSPGQGYEQYF. CDR3 nucleotides: TGTGCCAGCAGTCCAGGACAGGGTTACGAGCAGTACTTC.

DNA for the CDR3: TGTGCCAGCAGGTTGGCCCCTCTACAGGGCAAACTGGGGGATGAAGCCCAGCATTTT. Residues: CASRLAPLQGKLGDEAQHF. J is TRBJ1-5 and V is TRBV7-4; maybe TRBD1 (6 bases). The germline V and J ends were trimmed by 6 bases and 11 bases, with 35 bases remaining between them. The CDR3 loop spans 19 amino acids. CDR1 is SGHVT and CDR2 is SQSDAQ in the germline V gene. Together with reference TRBV7-4 and TRBJ1-5, the CDR3 gives the full variable domain: GAGVSQSPRYKVAKRGRDVALRCDSISGHVTLYWYRQTLGQGSEVLTYSQSDAQRDKSGRPSGRFSAERPERSVSTLKIQRTEQGDSAVYLCASRLAPLQGKLGDEAQHFGDGTRLSIL.

This rearrangement joins TRBV9 to TRBJ2-1, with no clear D. CDR3 length: 12 residues. V was pared by 3 bases and J by 4 bases, with 5 bases between. CDR1 is SGDLS, CDR2 YYNGEE, per germline. CDR3 in amino acids: CASSDKYNEQFF. CDR3 in DNA: TGTGCCAGCAGCGACAAATACAATGAGCAGTTCTTC.

The DNA of the CDR3 is TGTGCCTGGAGTGCGCTTCCAGGGGCGGGTCAGCCCCAGCATTTT. It is translated as CAWSALPGAGQPQHF. This chain joins TRBV30 and TRBJ1-5; perhaps TRBD1 as D (6 bases). This CDR3 comprises 15 residues. Germline V CDR1 and CDR2: GTSNPN, SVGIG (reference sequence). Deletions cut 1 base from V and 6 bases from J, with 16 bases between.

The chain has TRBV4-3 and TRBJ2-1, with 12 bases matching TRBD2. The CDR3 runs 16 residues. Germline values: CDR1 LGHNA, CDR2 YSLEER. V was clipped by 3 bases and J by 8 bases; unmatched bases: 8. The DNA of the CDR3 is TGCGCCAGCAGCCAGAGCACTAGCGGGGGGAGCTATGAGCAGTTCTTC. Its protein is CASSQSTSGGSYEQFF.

The DNA for the CDR3 is TGTGCCAGCAGCCCCACCGGGACAGGGAATTACGAGCAGTACTTC. Its protein is CASSPTGTGNYEQYF. This chain uses TRBV7-2 with TRBJ2-5; 9 bases align to TRBD1. The end of the DNA aligns better with TRBJ2-7, so the J call may be wrong. The CDR3 loop spans 15 amino acids. Per the germline V gene, CDR1 is SGHTA and CDR2 is FQGNSA.

V usage is TRBV5-1 and J usage is TRBJ2-5; TRBD1 agrees at 10 bases. The J call may be incorrect, as the DNA end agrees better with TRBJ2-7. The CDR3 runs to 15 residues. CDR1 and CDR2 (germline): SGHRS, YFSETQ. In DNA, the CDR3 is TGCGCCAGCAGCTCGGGACAGGGGTACTCCTACGAGCAGTACTTC. Its translation: CASSSGQGYSYEQYF.

This chain connects TRBV15 to TRBJ2-6, with TRBD2 as a possible D gene (6 bases). This CDR3 has 16 residues. V was clipped by 8 bases and J by 3 bases, with 17 bases between them. CDR1 is LNHNV and CDR2 is YYDKDF in the germline V gene (reference sequence). The CDR3 nucleotides read TGTGCCACCTTAAGGAGGGATACGATTGGGGCCAACGTCCTGACTTTC. Encoded protein: CATLRRDTIGANVLTF.

This sequence joins TRBV6-5 and TRBJ1-6; D might be TRBD1 (6 bases). V gave up 7 bases and J gave up 8 bases, with 9 bases separating them. The CDR3 is 12 amino acids. Germline V gives CDR1 MNHEY, CDR2 SVGAGI. CDR3 sequence: CASKQGHSPLHF. The CDR3 region has the DNA TGTGCCAGCAAGCAGGGGCATTCACCCCTCCACTTT.

This clone has only one observation. CDR3 protein: CASSPLGHGGYTF. CDR3 nucleotide sequence: TGTGCCAGCAGTCCCCTGGGGCACGGTGGCTACACCTTC. This chain connects TRBV7-2 to TRBJ1-2; D is perhaps TRBD1 (5 bases). Germline V gene data show CDR1 as SGHTA and CDR2 as FQGNSA. The CDR3 covers 13 residues. Between the trimmed V and J ends, which lost 6 bases and 7 bases, there was a span of 15 bases.